The 8 T cell receptor beta chains below come from one sample, sequenced in a study of cytomegalovirus exposure and HLA in healthy donors. PCR used 60 Vbeta primers and 13 Jbeta primers. Profiling relied on immunoSEQ multiplex PCR, and the TCRdb table lists in-frame clones only, not all of them. In the table there are 150,000 to 180,000 clones, roughly three quarters of which are singletons. The sample comprised PBMCs. The receptors shown here come from a man younger than 45 in good health and CMV-seropositive.

This chain connects TRBV2 to TRBJ1-1; no firm D call. This CDR3 spans 11 amino acids. The V gene lost 2 bases and the J gene lost 11 bases, with 9 bases spanning the gap. Germline V gene sequence: CDR1 SNHLY, CDR2 FYNNEI. DNA of the CDR3: TGTGCCAGCAGTGAATTCCCTATCGCTTTCTTT. It specifies CASSEFPIAFF. Full variable domain (rest looked up from reference TRBV2 and TRBJ1-1): EPEVTQTPSHQVTQMGQEVILRCVPISNHLYFYWYRQILGQKVEFLVSFYNNEISEKSEIFDDQFSVERPDGSNFTLKIRSTKLEDSAMYFCASSEFPIAFFGQGTRLTVV.

The chain is built from TRBV4-1 and TRBJ1-6; D remains unclear. Germline CDR1 MGHRA, CDR2 YSYEKL. CDR3 length: 17 amino acids. Deletions cut 1 base from V and 5 bases from J, with 15 bases between. CDR3 coding DNA: TGCGCCAGCAGCCAAGTCGGGTTATCCCGTGATAATTCACCCCTCCACTTT. As protein: CASSQVGLSRDNSPLHF.

The V and J genes are TRBV7-9 and TRBJ1-4; the D is unclear. V shed 1 base and J shed 7 bases, with 7 bases lying between them. The CDR3 consists of 13 residues. Germline V lookup: CDR1 SEHNR, CDR2 FQNEAQ (reference sequence). The CDR3 here is CASSLGNSEKLFF. The CDR3 coding sequence is TGTGCCAGCAGCTTAGGTAATTCTGAAAAACTGTTTTTT.

The chain is built from TRBV9 and TRBJ2-7; TRBD2 might be the D (8 bases). The V gene's germline CDR1 is SGDLS and CDR2 YYNGEE. The ends were cut back, 3 bases at V and 5 bases at J, with 21 bases in the middle. This CDR3 comprises 16 residues. CDR3 amino acids: CASSAGQTGGPDEQYF. The CDR3 coding sequence is TGTGCCAGCAGCGCGGGACAGACGGGAGGGCCTGACGAGCAGTACTTC.

The J gene is TRBJ2-7, the V gene TRBV28; 9 positions match TRBD2. The V gene end was trimmed by 2 bases and the J gene end by 6 bases; junction bases not matched to a gene: 5. The CDR3 runs 14 residues. Germline V gene data show CDR1 as MDHEN and CDR2 as SYDVKM. The CDR3 protein is CASSLGGRALEQYF. The CDR3 nucleotides are TGTGCCAGCAGTTTAGGCGGGAGGGCCCTCGAGCAGTACTTC. The variable domain in full, with the rest retrieved from reference TRBV28 and TRBJ2-7, is DVKVTQSSRYLVKRTGEKVFLECVQDMDHENMFWYRQDPGLGLRLIYFSYDVKMKEKGDIPEGYSVSREKKERFSLILESASTNQTSMYLCASSLGGRALEQYFGPGTRLTVT.

This chain connects TRBV10-3 to TRBJ2-2; D not certain. The V and J ends lost 8 bases and 1 base respectively, with 2 bases between them. The CDR3 consists of 11 residues. Per germline, CDR1 ENHRY and CDR2 SYGVKD. DNA for the CDR3: TGTGCCATCCAGAACACCGGGGAGCTGTTTTTT. The encoded protein is CAIQNTGELFF.

The chain couples TRBV6-1 to TRBJ2-5; D perhaps matches TRBD2 (6 bases). Germline CDR1 MNHNS, CDR2 SASEGT. V lost 0 bases and J lost 8, with 16 bases in between. The CDR3 has 15 residues. For the CDR3, the DNA is TGTGCCAGCAGTGAAGCGCCAGACAGCGGGCAAACCCAGTACTTC. Its protein is CASSEAPDSGQTQYF.

The V and J genes are TRBV27 and TRBJ2-3; D perhaps matches TRBD1 (5 bases). This CDR3 is 14 amino acids long. Germline CDR1 and CDR2: MNHEY and SMNVEV (reference sequence). With 3 bases removed from V and 3 bases from J, the gap between germline ends came to 10 bases. CDR3 in amino acids: CASSLVQGTDTQYF. As DNA, the CDR3 is TGTGCCAGCAGTTTGGTGCAGGGAACAGATACGCAGTATTTT.